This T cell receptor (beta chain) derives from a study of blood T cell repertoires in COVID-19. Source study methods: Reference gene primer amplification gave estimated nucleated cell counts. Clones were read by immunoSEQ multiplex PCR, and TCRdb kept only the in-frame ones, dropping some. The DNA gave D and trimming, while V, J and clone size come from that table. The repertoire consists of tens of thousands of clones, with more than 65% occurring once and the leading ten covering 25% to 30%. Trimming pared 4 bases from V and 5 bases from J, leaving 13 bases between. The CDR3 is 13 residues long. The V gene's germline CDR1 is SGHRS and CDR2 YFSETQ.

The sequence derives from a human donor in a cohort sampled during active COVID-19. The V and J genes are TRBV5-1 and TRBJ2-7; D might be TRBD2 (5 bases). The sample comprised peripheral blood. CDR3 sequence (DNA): TGCGCCAGCAGCCCCGGGGTGGGCGACGAGCAGTACTTC. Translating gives CASSPGVGDEQYF. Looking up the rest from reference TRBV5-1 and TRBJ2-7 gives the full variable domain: KAGVTQTPRYLIKTRGQQVTLSCSPISGHRSVSWYQQTPGQGLQFLFEYFSETQRNKGNFPGRFSGRQFSNSRSEMNVSTLELGDSALYLCASSPGVGDEQYFGPGTRLTVT.